A selection of T cell receptor beta chains follows, all from one sample in a study of T-cell reconstitution after alpha-beta-depleted transplantation in children. MiXCR, run by TCRdb on the PCR reads, gives a single entry per CDR3 protein. The table includes fewer than 550,000 distinct CDR3 sequences, over 10% detected once. The sample here was PBMCs, mostly from graft donor cells, taken 180 days after TCRalphabeta/CD19-depleted stem cell transplant. All receptors derive from a female patient aged 2-15 years who had a stem cell transplant for aplastic anemia, so the T cells may come from the graft donor. CDR3s include the opening cysteine and the closing phenylalanine or tryptophan. The D gene is left open where the match is weak. For some rows the clone size is stated as once, few or many, or as a class when expanded; others skip it.

cdr3_length	clone_size	v_call	d_call	j_call	cdr3_nt	cdr3_aa
15	-	TRBV9	-	TRBJ1-4	TGTGCCAGCAGCGTAGTAGGTACGGCAGGTGGAAAACTGTTTTTT	CASSVVGTAGGKLFF
15	many	TRBV2	-	TRBJ1-2	TGTGCCAGCAGTGGAGAGGTCGGACGGATCGGTGGCTACACCTTC	CASSGEVGRIGGYTF
15	-	TRBV29-1	-	TRBJ2-7	TGCAGCGTTGAGGGGTTACCGGGAGACTCCTACGAGCAGTACTTC	CSVEGLPGDSYEQYF
15	-	TRBV5-4	TRBD1	TRBJ1-1	TGTGCCAGCAGCTTGTCACGACAGGGGAACACTGAAGCTTTCTTT	CASSLSRQGNTEAFF
13	few	TRBV29-1	TRBD1	TRBJ2-7	TGCAGCGTCGGACAGGTAGGCTCCTACGAGCAGTACTTC	CSVGQVGSYEQYF
15	-	TRBV6-2/TRBV6-3	-	TRBJ1-1	TGTGCCAGCAGGGATCCGGGCCCCTCGAACACTGAAGCTTTCTTT	CASRDPGPSNTEAFF
13	many	TRBV29-1	-	TRBJ2-7	TGCAGCGGGATCAGGAGGGGGGACCACGAGCAGTACTTC	CSGIRRGDHEQYF
15	-	TRBV7-2	-	TRBJ2-7	TGTGCCAGCAGCTTATCAAGGGGAACGAGCTACGAGCAGTACTTC	CASSLSRGTSYEQYF
16	-	TRBV27	-	TRBJ2-6	TGTGCCAGCAGTTTAAACAGGGCGCAGGGGGCCAACGTCCTGACTTTC	CASSLNRAQGANVLTF
13	-	TRBV28	-	TRBJ2-1	TGTGCCAGTAAGCATGCTAGCTACAATGAGCAGTTCTTC	CASKHASYNEQFF
16	-	TRBV15	TRBD2	TRBJ2-1	TGTGCCACCAGTAGGGGCTTAGCGGGAGGAAACAATGAGCAGTTCTTC	CATSRGLAGGNNEQFF
13	-	TRBV20-1	-	TRBJ2-7	TGCAGTGCCCCCCAAGGATCCATGGGGGAGCAGTACTTC	CSAPQGSMGEQYF
15	-	TRBV7-8	TRBD1	TRBJ2-7	TGTGCCAGCAGCTTAACGGGACAGGGGAATTACGAGCAGTACTTC	CASSLTGQGNYEQYF
11	-	TRBV28	-	TRBJ1-2	TGTGCCAGCAGTTCCAGGGGTGGCTACACCTTC	CASSSRGGYTF
15	few	TRBV7-2	-	TRBJ2-2	TGTGCCAGCAGCGTAGGACAAATGAACACCGGGGAGCTGTTTTTT	CASSVGQMNTGELFF
14	few	TRBV28	-	TRBJ2-7	TGTGCCAGCATTAAACCGACACCGCCCTACGAGCAGTACTTC	CASIKPTPPYEQYF
16	few	TRBV28	-	TRBJ2-2	TGTGCCAGCAGTTTAGGGCAGACCCTGAACACCGGGGAGCTGTTTTTT	CASSLGQTLNTGELFF
13	-	TRBV28	-	TRBJ2-4	TGTGCCAGCAGTTTCCTGGACACGAACAGTCAGTACTTC	CASSFLDTNSQYF
14	-	TRBV29-1	TRBD2	TRBJ2-2	TGCAGCGTGGGGGGACTAGCGAACACCGGGGAGCTGTTTTTT	CSVGGLANTGELFF
13	few	TRBV29-1	-	TRBJ2-3	TGCAGCGGGAAGGGTCGATTTCCAGATACGCAGTATTTT	CSGKGRFPDTQYF
15	-	TRBV15	TRBD2	TRBJ2-1	TGTGCCACCAGCAGAGGCGGGAGGGAATACAATGAGCAGTTCTTC	CATSRGGREYNEQFF
14	few	TRBV6-5	-	TRBJ1-1	TGTGCCAGCCTACCCTCCTGGGAGAACACTGAAGCTTTCTTT	CASLPSWENTEAFF
18	-	TRBV7-7	TRBD2	TRBJ2-5	TGTGCCAGCAGCCTCCGACTAGCGGGAGGGCCGGGTTGGGAGACCCAGTACTTC	CASSLRLAGGPGWETQYF
16	-	TRBV21-1	-	TRBJ1-5	TGTGCCAGCAGCAAAGGCCCCCAGGGGGGACATCAGCCCCAGCATTTT	CASSKGPQGGHQPQHF
13	-	TRBV6-4	-	TRBJ2-3	TGTGCCAGCATTAGGGCAGTAGCAGATACGCAGTATTTT	CASIRAVADTQYF
14	-	TRBV2	-	TRBJ2-4	TGTGCCAGCAGGAAGACGATCTCCAAAAACATTCAGTACTTC	CASRKTISKNIQYF
15	few	TRBV20-1	-	TRBJ1-4	TGCAGTGCTAGCCAAACAGGGAGGTGGTTGGAAAAACTGTTTTTT	CSASQTGRWLEKLFF
19	few	TRBV7-6	-	TRBJ2-5	TGTGCCAGCAGCCCCAGGGGTGGGCTAGCGTTAGCCTCGGGAGAGACCCAGTACTTC	CASSPRGGLALASGETQYF
15	few	TRBV7-9	TRBD2	TRBJ2-7	TGTGCCAGCAGCTTTCTAGCGGGATTTCCCTACGAGCAGTACTTC	CASSFLAGFPYEQYF
15	few	TRBV5-4	-	TRBJ2-1	TGTGCCAGCAGCTTACCGGGACTCAACTACAATGAGCAGTTCTTC	CASSLPGLNYNEQFF
17	-	TRBV4-2	-	TRBJ2-7	TGTGCCAGCAGCCGCGGGCCCAACAGGGCGGGTTTGGGCGAGCAGTACTTC	CASSRGPNRAGLGEQYF
14	few	TRBV9	-	TRBJ1-1	TGTGCCAGCAGCGTAGATGGGGGCTGGACTGAAGCTTTCTTT	CASSVDGGWTEAFF
13	-	TRBV7-2	-	TRBJ2-7	TGTGCCAGCAGCTTTACGGGAGAGGGCGAGCAGTACTTC	CASSFTGEGEQYF
16	-	TRBV4-3	TRBD1	TRBJ2-3	TGCGCCAGCAGCCAAGATCCGAACAGGGGCCCAGATACGCAGTATTTT	CASSQDPNRGPDTQYF
15	-	TRBV27	-	TRBJ2-1	TGTGCCAGCAGTTTATCACTGACAGGTTTCGATGAGCAGTTCTTC	CASSLSLTGFDEQFF
16	-	TRBV9	TRBD2	TRBJ2-3	TGTGCCAGCAGCGTAGACCAGCGGGAGGGACCAGATACGCAGTATTTT	CASSVDQREGPDTQYF
12	-	TRBV7-9	-	TRBJ1-1	TGTGCCAGCAGACAAGTGAACACTGAAGCTTTCTTT	CASRQVNTEAFF
17	-	TRBV18	-	TRBJ1-2	TGTGCCAGCTCCCGCACTACCCTTGAGGGAACTAACTATGGCTACACCTTC	CASSRTTLEGTNYGYTF
17	-	TRBV6-2/TRBV6-3	-	TRBJ2-1	TGTGCCAGCAGTTACTTAGTAGTGGCCGGAGGTATTGGTGAGCAGTTCTTC	CASSYLVVAGGIGEQFF
14	many	TRBV11-1	-	TRBJ2-1	TGTGCCAGCAGCTTAGCGTACAGGTACAATGAGCAGTTCTTC	CASSLAYRYNEQFF
15	-	TRBV7-9	-	TRBJ2-4	TGTGCCAGCACACCGACCGGGACACCTCAAAACATTCAGTACTTC	CASTPTGTPQNIQYF
14	few	TRBV25-1	-	TRBJ2-5	TGTGCCAGCAGTCCTCCAGGGGCCCGGGAGACCCAGTACTTC	CASSPPGARETQYF
16	few	TRBV6-1	-	TRBJ1-2	TGTGCCAGCTCCGGCAGGGAGTCCCCACTTAACTATGGCTACACCTTC	CASSGRESPLNYGYTF
12	-	TRBV28	-	TRBJ2-7	TGTGCCAGCAGTTTAATGGGCGTCGAGCAGTACTTC	CASSLMGVEQYF
15	many	TRBV15	TRBD1	TRBJ2-7	TGTGCCACCAGCAGAGATTGGGACAGTTCCTACGAGCAGTACTTC	CATSRDWDSSYEQYF
15	few	TRBV20-1	TRBD1	TRBJ2-3	TGCAGTGCTAGAGCCGGGACAGGGGTGTCAGATACGCAGTATTTT	CSARAGTGVSDTQYF
18	many	TRBV4-3	TRBD2	TRBJ2-2	TGCGCCAGCAGCCAAGAAGTCGGGGAAAGGGAGGGTCCCGGGGAGCTGTTTTTT	CASSQEVGEREGPGELFF
16	many	TRBV25-1	-	TRBJ2-2	TGTGCCAGCAGTGAATACCGGGGCTTCTGGGGTCGGGAGCTGTTTTTT	CASSEYRGFWGRELFF
13	-	TRBV18	TRBD1	TRBJ2-4	TGTGCCAGCTCACTCGGACAGGGAAACATTCAGTACTTC	CASSLGQGNIQYF
16	many	TRBV12-3/TRBV12-4	-	TRBJ2-5	TGTGCCAGCAGTCTCGGACCCCGGGCTTCAGGAGAGACCCAGTACTTC	CASSLGPRASGETQYF
15	-	TRBV10-3	-	TRBJ1-1	TGTGCCATCAGTGACCCCAGGACCATGAACACTGAAGCTTTCTTT	CAISDPRTMNTEAFF
17	-	TRBV20-1	TRBD1	TRBJ1-3	TGCAGTGCTAGAGATGGGGGGACAGGAAACTCTGGAAACACCATATATTTT	CSARDGGTGNSGNTIYF
15	many	TRBV5-5	TRBD2	TRBJ2-7	TGTGCCAGCAGCTTTGGCGGGAGCTTTTTCTCCGAGCAGTACTTC	CASSFGGSFFSEQYF